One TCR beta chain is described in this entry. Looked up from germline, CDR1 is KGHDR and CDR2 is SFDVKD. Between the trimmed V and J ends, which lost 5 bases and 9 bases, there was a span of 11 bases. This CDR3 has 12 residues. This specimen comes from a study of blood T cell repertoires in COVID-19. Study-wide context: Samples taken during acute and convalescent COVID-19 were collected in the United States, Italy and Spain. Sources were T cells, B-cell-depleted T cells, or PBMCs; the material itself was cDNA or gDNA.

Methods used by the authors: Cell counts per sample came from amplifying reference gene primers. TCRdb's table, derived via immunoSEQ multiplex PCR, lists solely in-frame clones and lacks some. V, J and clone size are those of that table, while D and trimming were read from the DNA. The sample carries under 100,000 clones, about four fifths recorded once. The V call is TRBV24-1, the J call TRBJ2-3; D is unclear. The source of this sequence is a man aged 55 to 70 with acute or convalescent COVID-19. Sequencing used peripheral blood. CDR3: CATSGDERTQYF. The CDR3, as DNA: TGTGCCACCAGTGGTGACGAGAGGACGCAGTATTTT.